This TCR beta chain emerged from a study of T cell clones after liver transplantation. Study information: Third-party-reactive TCRbeta sequences from pre-transplant mixed lymphocyte reactions served as antigen-independent comparators. Tolerant meant at least one year fully off immunosuppression without liver enzymes above twice normal. Regarding the study as a whole: A larger donor-reactive than third-party decline suggested partial antigen-specific deletion.

Concerning this clone: What it binds is unknown.

Germline V gives CDR1 LNHDA, CDR2 SQIVND (reference sequence). With 7 bases clipped from V and 4 bases from J, the junction kept 10 bases outside the gene matches. The CDR3 is 16 amino acids. Clones were read by immunoSEQ multiplex PCR, and TCRdb kept only the in-frame ones, dropping some. The sample lists around 75,000 clones, around four fifths occurring once. This TCR came from a human patient who received a liver transplant. These T cells may partly come from the graft donor. This sample comprised CD4+ T cells from blood, obtained about 50 months after liver transplant. This chain joins TRBV19 and TRBJ2-2; 9 bases fit TRBD1. CDR3 bases: TGTGCCAGTATCTCGGGGGGACAGGGATTCACCGGGGAGCTGTTTTTT. It codes for CASISGGQGFTGELFF.